This T cell receptor (beta chain) was captured by sequencing in a study of spatial heterogeneity in lung cancer. Time point in this sample: sample taken at primary tumor resection. The donors were 55 to 80 patients with non-small cell lung cancer that was early-stage and untreated. This clonotype was found many times. Its antigen is currently unknown. Trimming took off 2 bases at V and 9 bases at J, with 8 bases between the two ends. The CDR3 sequence is 12 residues long. From germline, CDR1 is MDHEN and CDR2 SYDVKM. One entry per CDR3 protein results from TCRdb running MiXCR on the 5' RACE reads. Of about 30,000 distinct CDR3 sequences listed, 7.1% are singletons. Whole-study findings and limits: In tumor T cells, estimated coverage reached roughly 7.6% for alpha chains and 12% to 15% for beta chains. Mutation counts in tumors were tracked by counts of expanded intratumoral alpha and beta TCRs.

The rearrangement links TRBV28 to TRBJ2-1, with D tentatively TRBD1 (6 bases). The sample consisted of lung tumor tissue, taken at surgery. This sequence originates from a male donor with early-stage non-small cell lung cancer. Here the CDR3 reads CASSLRGFEQFF. DNA for the CDR3: TGTGCCAGCAGTTTAAGGGGGTTTGAGCAGTTCTTC.